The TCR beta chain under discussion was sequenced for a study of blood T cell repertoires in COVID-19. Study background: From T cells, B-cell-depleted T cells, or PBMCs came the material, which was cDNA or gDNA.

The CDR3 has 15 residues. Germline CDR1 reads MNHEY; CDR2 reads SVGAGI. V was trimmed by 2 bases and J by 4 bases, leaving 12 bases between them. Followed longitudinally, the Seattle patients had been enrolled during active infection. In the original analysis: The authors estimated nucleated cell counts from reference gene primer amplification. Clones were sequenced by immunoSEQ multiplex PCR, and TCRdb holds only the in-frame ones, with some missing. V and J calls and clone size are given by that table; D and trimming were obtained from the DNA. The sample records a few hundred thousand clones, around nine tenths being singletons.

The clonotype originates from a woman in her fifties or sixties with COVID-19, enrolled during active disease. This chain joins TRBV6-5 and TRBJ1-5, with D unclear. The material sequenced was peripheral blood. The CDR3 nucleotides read TGTGCCAGCAGTTACCGCTGCGGGAAAAATCAGCCCCAGCATTTT. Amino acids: CASSYRCGKNQPQHF.